These T cell receptor beta chains were read from a single sample in a study of vaccination effects on CD4 cells after COVID-19. Which antigens these TCRs recognize remains unknown. The repertoire was sequenced with immunoSEQ multiplex PCR; TCRdb's copy has only in-frame clones and lacks some. The sample carries 25,000 to 30,000 clones, more than 60% recorded once. Sequenced material: CD4+ T cells from PBMCs cultured with SARS-CoV-2 spike peptides, taken before COVID-19 vaccination. Receptors originate from a human donor who received a COVID-19 vaccine. Both conserved end residues are part of each CDR3. The order of the fields is D gene, clone size, V gene, J gene, CDR3 DNA, CDR3 protein. D genes are given only for firm matches. A row's size may be missing; if present it is once, few, many or a size class.

D: TRBD2
size: .
V: TRBV6-1
J: TRBJ2-1
DNA: TGTGCCAGCAGTGAAGCGCGGGGGAGCTCCTACAATGAGCAGTTCTTC
CDR3: CASSEARGSSYNEQFF

D: .
size: .
V: TRBV3-1/TRBV3-2
J: TRBJ2-7
DNA: TGTGCCAGCAGCCAAGGCTTTGGGGACAAGGACTCCTACGAGCAGTACTTC
CDR3: CASSQGFGDKDSYEQYF

D: .
size: .
V: TRBV7-2
J: TRBJ2-1
DNA: TGTGCCAGCAGCTTTAACATCGAGGGGGACTCCTACAATGAGCAGTTCTTC
CDR3: CASSFNIEGDSYNEQFF

D: .
size: .
V: TRBV5-6
J: TRBJ2-5
DNA: TGTGCCAGCAGGGGCCGTGGCAGAGGGGAGACCCAGTACTTC
CDR3: CASRGRGRGETQYF

D: TRBD2
size: .
V: TRBV6-2/TRBV6-3
J: TRBJ2-1
DNA: TGTGCCAGCAGTTCACTAGCGGGGGGTTACAATGAGCAGTTCTTC
CDR3: CASSSLAGGYNEQFF

D: .
size: .
V: TRBV30
J: TRBJ1-5
DNA: TGTGCCTGGAGTGGGGGTCTAGGGCAGCCCCAGCATTTT
CDR3: CAWSGGLGQPQHF

D: .
size: .
V: TRBV5-1
J: TRBJ1-2
DNA: TGCGCCAGCAGCCCCCAAGGGGTAGGGAGCGGCTACACCTTC
CDR3: CASSPQGVGSGYTF

D: TRBD1
size: few
V: TRBV6-4
J: TRBJ2-2
DNA: TGTGCCAGCAGTGACGGGACAGGGAACACCGGGGAGCTGTTTTTT
CDR3: CASSDGTGNTGELFF

D: TRBD1
size: .
V: TRBV24-1
J: TRBJ1-5
DNA: TGTGCCACCAGTCCCGATTGGCAGGGGGAGAGCAATCAGCCCCAGCATTTT
CDR3: CATSPDWQGESNQPQHF

D: .
size: .
V: TRBV30
J: TRBJ2-3
DNA: TGTGCCTGGAGTCCGGGGTGGCAGGGTGCAGATACGCAGTATTTT
CDR3: CAWSPGWQGADTQYF

D: .
size: .
V: TRBV28
J: TRBJ1-1
DNA: TGTGCCAGCAGTTTACAGGGGACATGGAACACTGAAGCTTTCTTT
CDR3: CASSLQGTWNTEAFF

D: TRBD1
size: .
V: TRBV5-1
J: TRBJ2-1
DNA: TGCGCCAGCAGCTTGGGCGTCAGGGGGCCCTACAATGAGCAGTTCTTC
CDR3: CASSLGVRGPYNEQFF

D: TRBD2
size: .
V: TRBV3-1/TRBV3-2
J: TRBJ2-7
DNA: TGTGCCAGCAGCCCGACCGGGACTAGCTCCTACGAGCAGTACTTC
CDR3: CASSPTGTSSYEQYF

D: .
size: .
V: TRBV4-1
J: TRBJ2-2
DNA: TGCGCCAGCAGCCAAGATAGCAGGGGGAGGCAAGGGGGTCAGGAGCTGTTTTTT
CDR3: CASSQDSRGRQGGQELFF

D: TRBD1
size: .
V: TRBV7-7
J: TRBJ2-7
DNA: TGTGCTAGCAGCTTAGTCGGTCGGGACAGGGTCCACGAGCAGTACTTC
CDR3: CASSLVGRDRVHEQYF

D: TRBD2
size: .
V: TRBV4-2
J: TRBJ2-2
DNA: TGTGCCAGCAGCCAAGCCAGCGGGAGGAACACCGGGGAGCTGTTTTTT
CDR3: CASSQASGRNTGELFF

D: .
size: .
V: TRBV6-1
J: TRBJ2-7
DNA: TGTGCCAGCAGTGAACAGGCAACCTACGAGCAGTACTTC
CDR3: CASSEQATYEQYF

D: TRBD2
size: .
V: TRBV4-1
J: TRBJ2-3
DNA: TGCGCCAGCAGCCAAGTAGCGGGCGGGCGGTTGGGGCAGTATTTT
CDR3: CASSQVAGGRLGQYF

D: .
size: .
V: TRBV30
J: TRBJ1-1
DNA: TGTGCCTGGAGTTTACCTTCCGGACGGCCGAACACTGAAGCTTTCTTT
CDR3: CAWSLPSGRPNTEAFF

D: .
size: .
V: TRBV28
J: TRBJ1-2
DNA: TGTGCAAGCAGGAGGGTCTATGGCTACACCTTC
CDR3: CASRRVYGYTF

D: TRBD1
size: .
V: TRBV10-1
J: TRBJ2-2
DNA: TGCGCCAGCAGTGAAGAAGGGGACAGGGTCGACGAGACCAGGGTCGGGGAGCTGTTTTTT
CDR3: CASSEEGDRVDETRVGELFF

D: TRBD1
size: few
V: TRBV29-1
J: TRBJ1-1
DNA: TGCAGCGGGGGACAGCTGAACACTGAAGCTTTCTTT
CDR3: CSGGQLNTEAFF

D: TRBD2
size: .
V: TRBV6-5
J: TRBJ2-7
DNA: TGTGCCAGCAGTTACTCGGTTTCGGGAGGGTACGAGCAGTACTTC
CDR3: CASSYSVSGGYEQYF

D: TRBD2
size: .
V: TRBV13
J: TRBJ2-7
DNA: TGTGCCAGCAGCTTACTTGGCTGGGGAGGGTTCTCCTACGAGCAGTACTTC
CDR3: CASSLLGWGGFSYEQYF

D: .
size: .
V: TRBV29-1
J: TRBJ1-2
DNA: TGCAGCGTTGTTAGTTTCCGACGAGCCAACTATGGCTACACCTTC
CDR3: CSVVSFRRANYGYTF

D: .
size: medium-sized
V: TRBV30
J: TRBJ2-7
DNA: TGTGCCTGGAGTCCCCAGACAGGCTACGAGCAGTACTTC
CDR3: CAWSPQTGYEQYF

D: .
size: .
V: TRBV11-2
J: TRBJ2-1
DNA: TGTGCCAGCAGCTTAAGACTGGGGTACGCTGAGCAGTTCTTC
CDR3: CASSLRLGYAEQFF

D: TRBD1
size: .
V: TRBV4-1
J: TRBJ1-4
DNA: TGCGCCAGCAGCCAAGGAGGGGGCCGCCTTAATGAAAAACTGTTTTTT
CDR3: CASSQGGGRLNEKLFF

D: TRBD1
size: .
V: TRBV6-5
J: TRBJ1-1
DNA: TGTGCCAGCAGGGGACAGGGGGCGGGGACTGAAGCTTTCTTT
CDR3: CASRGQGAGTEAFF

D: TRBD2
size: .
V: TRBV6-6
J: TRBJ2-7
DNA: TGTGCCAGCAGTCTACTTGGAGGGACTAGCGGCCCCTACGAGCAGTACTTC
CDR3: CASSLLGGTSGPYEQYF

D: .
size: .
V: TRBV11-1
J: TRBJ2-7
DNA: TGTGCCAGCAGCCGGGGTCCAAACCCCACCAATTTC
CDR3: CASSRGPNPTNF

D: TRBD1
size: .
V: TRBV30
J: TRBJ1-4
DNA: TGTGCCTGGAGTGTACAGGGGGAGTTAGTTGGGAGACTGTTTTTT
CDR3: CAWSVQGELVGRLFF

D: TRBD1
size: .
V: TRBV3-1/TRBV3-2
J: TRBJ1-2
DNA: TGTGCCAGCAGCCAAGATGGGACAGGAGCTAACTATGGCTACACCTTC
CDR3: CASSQDGTGANYGYTF

D: .
size: few
V: TRBV19
J: TRBJ1-5
DNA: TGTGCCAGTAGTATACGGGATGGCAATCAGCCCCAGCATTTT
CDR3: CASSIRDGNQPQHF

D: TRBD2
size: .
V: TRBV5-1
J: TRBJ2-7
DNA: TGCGCCAGCAGCCTAGCGGGAGGAGGTTCCGAGCAGTACTTC
CDR3: CASSLAGGGSEQYF

D: .
size: .
V: TRBV15
J: TRBJ1-2
DNA: TGTGCCACCAGCAGGGACAGAACCCGGAATGGCTACACCTTC
CDR3: CATSRDRTRNGYTF

D: .
size: .
V: TRBV6-1
J: TRBJ1-2
DNA: TGTGCCAGCAGTGAAGGCGCTAACTATGGCTACACCTTC
CDR3: CASSEGANYGYTF

D: TRBD2
size: .
V: TRBV5-1
J: TRBJ2-5
DNA: TGCGCCACTCAGACTAGCGGGGGGGCCGGGGAGACCCAGTACTTC
CDR3: CATQTSGGAGETQYF

D: .
size: .
V: TRBV4-1
J: TRBJ2-5
DNA: TGCGCCAGCAGCCAAGGACCTATACGGCAAGAGACCCAGTACTTC
CDR3: CASSQGPIRQETQYF

D: .
size: .
V: TRBV12-3/TRBV12-4
J: TRBJ1-5
DNA: TGTGCCAGCAGAACCAGCAATCAGCCCCAGCATTTT
CDR3: CASRTSNQPQHF

D: TRBD1
size: .
V: TRBV28
J: TRBJ2-7
DNA: TGTGCCAGCAGTTCGGCAGGGGGTCCCTACGAGCAGTACTTC
CDR3: CASSSAGGPYEQYF

D: .
size: .
V: TRBV12-2
J: TRBJ2-7
DNA: TGTGCAAGTCGCTTAGCGGGAGGGCCGGACGAGCAGTACTTC
CDR3: CASRLAGGPDEQYF

D: .
size: few
V: TRBV2
J: TRBJ2-3
DNA: TGTGCCAGCAGGCCCTTACAGGGAGGCACAGATACGCAGTATTTT
CDR3: CASRPLQGGTDTQYF

D: .
size: .
V: TRBV2
J: TRBJ1-2
DNA: TGTGCCAGCAGTGGAGGGACGGGAACTAACTATGGCTACACCTTC
CDR3: CASSGGTGTNYGYTF

D: .
size: .
V: TRBV7-8
J: TRBJ1-2
DNA: TGTGCCAGCAGCTCCGTGGGGGGGTTCTATGGCTACACCTTC
CDR3: CASSSVGGFYGYTF

D: .
size: .
V: TRBV3-1/TRBV3-2
J: TRBJ2-7
DNA: TGTGCCAGCAGCCAAGCAGGGGCAGAGCAGTACTTC
CDR3: CASSQAGAEQYF

D: TRBD2
size: .
V: TRBV7-3
J: TRBJ2-3
DNA: TGTGCCAGCAGTCCTGGGGGAGGGGCCGGCACAGATACGCAGTATTTT
CDR3: CASSPGGGAGTDTQYF

D: TRBD1
size: .
V: TRBV9
J: TRBJ1-2
DNA: TGTGCCAGCAGCGTAGTCCCCAGGCAGGGGGAGGGTGGCTACACCTTC
CDR3: CASSVVPRQGEGGYTF

D: TRBD1
size: .
V: TRBV18
J: TRBJ2-6
DNA: TGTGCCAGCTCACCAACACAGGGGAACTCTGGGGCCAACGTCCTGACTTTC
CDR3: CASSPTQGNSGANVLTF

D: TRBD2
size: .
V: TRBV28
J: TRBJ2-1
DNA: TGTGCCAGCAGTGTAGCGGGGAGAGGTTGGCATGAGCAGTTCTTC
CDR3: CASSVAGRGWHEQFF

D: .
size: few
V: TRBV19
J: TRBJ1-2
DNA: TGTGCCAGTAGTATACAATTTGCTAACTATGGCTACACCTTC
CDR3: CASSIQFANYGYTF

D: TRBD2
size: .
V: TRBV30
J: TRBJ2-1
DNA: TGTGCCTGGAGGGGCGCGGGAGGGTTCCATGAGCAGTTCTTC
CDR3: CAWRGAGGFHEQFF

D: .
size: .
V: TRBV11-1
J: TRBJ2-1
DNA: TGTGCCAGCAGCTGGGACGGCCAAAGCTCCTACAATGAGCAGTTCTTC
CDR3: CASSWDGQSSYNEQFF

D: TRBD1
size: .
V: TRBV7-3
J: TRBJ1-2
DNA: TGTGCCAGCAGTTCCGGGGGACAGGGAGAGGTCGGCTACACCTTC
CDR3: CASSSGGQGEVGYTF

D: TRBD2
size: .
V: TRBV6-5
J: TRBJ2-7
DNA: TGTGCCAGCAGTTACGGACTAGCGGGAGTTGGGTACGAGCAGTACTTC
CDR3: CASSYGLAGVGYEQYF